The next 23 T cell receptor beta chains were all read from a single sample in a study of shared clonotypes between healthy human individuals. Repertoires were generated with immunoSEQ multiplex PCR, while TCRdb's copy carries only in-frame clones and drops some. The table records about 2.3 million clones, 93% of them present only once. Sequenced: naive CD4+ T cells from PBMCs. As for subset: CD45RA+ positively selected. These TCRs come from a man between 18 and 29 years old in good health. Some clones in this sample may be carry-over from other donors' samples.

The chain recombines TRBV10-2 with TRBJ1-2; possible D gene TRBD1, 5 bases. Trimming took 2 bases from V and 4 from J, leaving 8 bases between them. The germline CDR1 and CDR2 sequences are WSHSY and SAAADI. The CDR3 is 13 residues long. CDR3 residues: CASSERQGYGYTF. The CDR3 nucleotides read TGCGCCAGCAGTGAGCGGCAGGGCTATGGCTACACCTTC.

The chain combines TRBV2 with TRBJ2-7, with a weak D call TRBD1 (5 bases). CDR1 and CDR2 from the germline V gene are SNHLY and FYNNEI. The V gene lost 6 bases and the J gene lost 7 bases, with 7 bases spanning the gap. The CDR3 is 10 amino acids. Here the CDR3 reads CASSYREQYF. In nucleotides, the CDR3 is TGTGCCAGCAGCTACAGGGAGCAGTACTTC. The whole variable domain, remainder taken from reference TRBV2 and TRBJ2-7, is EPEVTQTPSHQVTQMGQEVILRCVPISNHLYFYWYRQILGQKVEFLVSFYNNEISEKSEIFDDQFSVERPDGSNFTLKIRSTKLEDSAMYFCASSYREQYFGPGTRLTVT.

The chain is built from TRBV9 and TRBJ1-3, with 8 bases aligning to TRBD1. The trim removed 2 bases at V and 0 bases at J, leaving 10 bases unmatched. Germline assignment: CDR1 SGDLS and CDR2 YYNGEE. CDR3 length equals 18 residues. The chain's CDR3 is CASSVASGTGASGNTIYF. The CDR3 DNA reads TGTGCCAGCAGCGTTGCTTCCGGGACAGGTGCCTCTGGAAACACCATATATTTT.

The J gene is TRBJ1-1, the V gene TRBV6-5, with D perhaps matching TRBD1 (6 bases). This CDR3 is 14 amino acids long. V was trimmed by 6 bases and J by 2 bases, leaving 13 bases between them. The germline gives CDR1 MNHEY, CDR2 SVGAGI. This chain's CDR3 is CASSRRQANTEAFF. The CDR3 bases are TGTGCCAGCAGCCGGAGACAGGCAAACACTGAAGCTTTCTTT.

This chain links TRBV5-1 with TRBJ2-3; D is undetermined. Between the trimmed V and J ends, which lost 4 bases and 1 base, there was a span of 7 bases. The CDR3 spans 13 residues. Looked up from germline, CDR1 is SGHRS and CDR2 is YFSETQ. CDR3 coding DNA: TGCGCCAGCAGCGCCGTGGGCACAGATACGCAGTATTTT. Its protein is CASSAVGTDTQYF.

This clone showed up just once. The chain couples TRBV2 to TRBJ2-5; D unresolved. The ends were cut back, 6 bases at V and 0 bases at J, with 11 bases in the middle. Looked up from germline, CDR1 is SNHLY and CDR2 is FYNNEI. The CDR3 is made up of 14 amino acids. The CDR3 reads CASRSPGYQETQYF. In nucleotides, the CDR3 is TGTGCCAGCAGGAGCCCCGGGTACCAAGAGACCCAGTACTTC.

This sequence joins TRBV5-1 and TRBJ1-6; D is ambiguous. This CDR3 is built from 13 residues. Germline CDR1 SGHRS, CDR2 YFSETQ. V was cut by 2 bases and J by 6 bases, with 6 bases left in between. In DNA form, the CDR3 reads TGCGCCAGCAGCTTCGCAGTTAATTCACCCCTCCACTTT. Residues: CASSFAVNSPLHF.

This rearrangement joins TRBV10-2 to TRBJ2-6, with D hard to call. Trimming took off 4 bases at V and 8 bases at J, with 6 bases between the two ends. Germline CDR1 WSHSY, CDR2 SAAADI. There are 12 residues in the CDR3. CDR3 sequence reads: CASSGRTNVLTF. In nucleotides, the CDR3 is TGCGCCAGCAGTGGCCGGACCAACGTCCTGACTTTC.

The gene calls are TRBV7-8 and TRBJ1-1; 7 nucleotides agree with TRBD1. Germline assignment: CDR1 SGHVS and CDR2 FQNEAQ. Losses at the gene ends were 5 bases for V and 3 bases for J; bases not matched to a gene: 12. The CDR3 consists of 16 residues. The CDR3 reads CASSRAEGQGDTEAFF. CDR3 coding DNA: TGTGCCAGCAGCCGCGCCGAAGGGCAGGGGGACACTGAAGCTTTCTTT.

The V and J genes are TRBV11-2 and TRBJ1-3; D not certain. Germline values: CDR1 SGHAT, CDR2 FQNNGV. V was clipped by 1 base and J by 4 bases, with 8 bases between them. This CDR3 contains 14 residues. CDR3 protein: CASSLALGGNTIYF. CDR3 nucleotides: TGTGCCAGCAGCTTAGCTCTCGGCGGAAACACCATATATTTT.

The rearrangement links TRBV28 to TRBJ2-5; possible D gene TRBD2, 5 bases. This CDR3 spans 13 amino acids. CDR1 and CDR2 (germline): MDHEN, SYDVKM. Trimming shortened V by 10 bases and J by 11 bases, and 23 bases separated the two germline ends. The CDR3 DNA reads as TGTGCCACCGCCGCCAGGCGCTCTGGGGAGCAGTACTTC. This sequence encodes CATAARRSGEQYF. The full variable domain, completed using reference TRBV28 and TRBJ2-5, is DVKVTQSSRYLVKRTGEKVFLECVQDMDHENMFWYRQDPGLGLRLIYFSYDVKMKEKGDIPEGYSVSREKKERFSLILESASTNQTSMYLCATAARRSGEQYFGPGTRLLVL.

To note about this clone: Additional DNA sequences in this sample encode the identical CDR3. The V and J genes are TRBV7-3 and TRBJ2-2; D is ambiguous. CDR1 is SGHTA and CDR2 is FQGTGA in the germline V gene. V was cut by 0 bases and J by 6 bases, with 5 bases left in between. The CDR3 consists of 13 residues. The CDR3 coding sequence is TGTGCCAGCAGCTTAACGGGTCCCGGGGAGCTGTTTTTT. Its protein is CASSLTGPGELFF.

This chain connects TRBV9 to TRBJ1-1, with D perhaps TRBD1 (5 bases). Germline CDR1 SGDLS, CDR2 YYNGEE. CDR3 length: 15 residues. Trimming pared 0 bases from V and 3 bases from J, leaving 12 bases between. The CDR3 loop is CASSVGWGLDTEAFF. The DNA of the CDR3 is TGTGCCAGCAGCGTAGGTTGGGGCCTGGACACTGAAGCTTTCTTT.

The CDR3 reads CASSFTSQGGYTF. In DNA form, the CDR3 reads TGTGCCAGCAGCTTTACCTCCCAGGGAGGCTACACCTTC. The chain has TRBV11-3 and TRBJ1-2, with D tentatively TRBD1 (5 bases). The CDR3 consists of 13 residues. Germline CDR1 is SGHNT and CDR2 is YENEEA. The V end was cut by 3 bases, the J end by 8 bases, with 13 bases between.

V is TRBV9 and J is TRBJ2-5; 7 bases are shared with TRBD2. Germline V gene data show CDR1 as SGDLS and CDR2 as YYNGEE. The CDR3 covers 13 residues. The trim removed 4 bases at V and 2 bases at J, leaving 2 bases unmatched. DNA of the CDR3: TGTGCCAGCAGCCCACTAGCGCAAGAGACCCAGTACTTC. Amino acid sequence: CASSPLAQETQYF.

The CDR3 region is CASSPRQGLDAFF. The CDR3 DNA follows: TGTGCCAGCTCACCAAGGCAGGGCCTCGACGCTTTCTTT. The gene calls are TRBV18 and TRBJ1-1; D is perhaps TRBD1 (5 bases). Germline V gene data show CDR1 as KGHSH and CDR2 as LQKENI. The CDR3 is 13 residues long. The V end was cut by 2 bases, the J end by 11 bases, with 15 bases between.

Comments on this clone: The sample holds other DNA sequences that translate to the same CDR3. The chain has TRBV25-1 and TRBJ1-2; a possible D gene is TRBD1 (6 bases). Germline V gene lookup returns CDR1 MGHDK and CDR2 SYGVNS. This CDR3 contains 14 residues. Trimming left V 6 bases short and J 1 base short, with 12 bases between. CDR3 region: CASRETGGNYGYTF. The CDR3 region has the DNA TGTGCCAGCAGAGAGACAGGAGGTAACTATGGCTACACCTTC.

The rearrangement uses TRBV5-4 and TRBJ1-1; weak D call: TRBD1 (6 bases). Germline V gene lookup returns CDR1 SGHNT and CDR2 YYREEE (reference sequence). V gave up 0 bases and J gave up 3 bases, with 9 bases separating them. The CDR3 loop spans 14 amino acids. The CDR3 is CASSLGGRDTEAFF. The DNA for the CDR3 is TGTGCCAGCAGCTTGGGGGGGCGTGACACTGAAGCTTTCTTT.

V is TRBV2 and J is TRBJ2-7, with TRBD1 matching over 10 bases. CDR3 length: 12 amino acids. Trimming took 8 bases from V and 5 from J; bases not matched to a gene: 3. Germline CDR1 and CDR2: SNHLY and FYNNEI. As DNA, the CDR3 is TGTGCCAGCCGGGACAGGGGTAACGAGCAGTACTTC. It encodes CASRDRGNEQYF.

The CDR3 sequence is CAISGTATGLAGTDTQYF. The CDR3 DNA reads TGTGCCATCAGTGGGACAGCGACCGGACTAGCGGGAACAGATACGCAGTATTTT. The chain joins TRBV10-3 to TRBJ2-3, with 12 positions matching TRBD2. V trimming: 4 bases; J trimming: 3 bases; junction bases outside the gene matches: 11. CDR1 ENHRY and CDR2 SYGVKD come from the germline V gene. The CDR3 loop spans 18 amino acids.

CDR3 sequence (DNA): TGTGCCAGCAGTTCTGACAGGGGGCTTTCTGGCTACACCTTC. Translation gives CASSSDRGLSGYTF. This rearrangement joins TRBV27 to TRBJ1-2; 10 nucleotides line up with TRBD1. There are 14 residues in the CDR3. The germline V gene encodes CDR1 MNHEY and CDR2 SMNVEV (reference sequence). V shed 4 bases, J shed 7 bases, and the junction held 6 bases outside the gene matches.

The chain combines TRBV18 with TRBJ2-7; D is unclear. The CDR3 runs to 14 residues. Trimming removed 6 bases at V and 0 bases at J, with 12 bases between. Per the germline V gene, CDR1 is KGHSH and CDR2 is LQKENI. The CDR3 protein is CASSPNLISYEQYF. The CDR3 DNA sequence: TGTGCCAGCTCCCCAAATCTAATCTCCTACGAGCAGTACTTC.

On this clone itself: The same CDR3 also results from other DNA sequences found in this sample. The chain combines TRBV28 with TRBJ2-7; D may be TRBD2 (6 bases). This CDR3 is built from 13 residues. V was shortened by 3 bases and J by 4 bases, with 10 bases between the two germline ends. Per germline, CDR1 MDHEN and CDR2 SYDVKM. CDR3 DNA: TGTGCCAGCAGTTTCGGGGGTGGTTACGAGCAGTACTTC. This encodes CASSFGGGYEQYF.